These 19 T cell receptor beta chains were sequenced from one sample in a study of cytomegalovirus exposure and HLA in healthy donors. The PCR was carried out with 60 Vbeta primers and 13 Jbeta primers. Using immunoSEQ multiplex PCR, the repertoire was profiled, and TCRdb retains in-frame clones only, with some absent. This table has 55,000 to 65,000 clones, around 83% appearing once. Source material: PBMCs. The receptors shown here come from a human donor in good health.

The chain has TRBV5-1 and TRBJ2-3; D might be TRBD2 (6 bases). This CDR3 is built from 16 residues. Deletions cut 5 bases from V and 2 bases from J, with 18 bases between. CDR1 SGHRS and CDR2 YFSETQ come from the germline V gene. The CDR3 spells CASRGAGIEFTDTQYF. The CDR3 DNA sequence: TGCGCCAGCAGAGGGGCGGGGATCGAGTTCACAGATACGCAGTATTTT. The full variable domain, rest sourced from reference TRBV5-1 and TRBJ2-3, is KAGVTQTPRYLIKTRGQQVTLSCSPISGHRSVSWYQQTPGQGLQFLFEYFSETQRNKGNFPGRFSGRQFSNSRSEMNVSTLELGDSALYLCASRGAGIEFTDTQYFGPGTRLTVL.

The table lists this clone with a few counts. The chain recombines TRBV15 with TRBJ2-6; maybe TRBD1 (6 bases). The CDR3 is made up of 16 amino acids. V was trimmed by 1 base and J by 1 base, leaving 8 bases between them. CDR1 and CDR2 (germline): LNHNV, YYDKDF (reference sequence). DNA of the CDR3: TGTGCCACCAGCAGAGTTGGACAGTCTGGGGCCAACGTCCTGACTTTC. It encodes CATSRVGQSGANVLTF. Full variable domain (outside the CDR3, taken from reference TRBV15 and TRBJ2-6): DAMVIQNPRYQVTQFGKPVTLSCSQTLNHNVMYWYQQKSSQAPKLLFHYYDKDFNNEADTPDNFQSRRPNTSFCFLDIRSPGLGDTAMYLCATSRVGQSGANVLTFGAGSRLTVL.

This CDR3 is CASSLEAGTANGYTF. The CDR3 nucleotides are TGTGCCAGCAGCTTGGAAGCGGGGACGGCAAATGGCTACACCTTC. This chain links TRBV5-5 with TRBJ1-2; the D gene is possibly TRBD1 (5 bases). This CDR3 comprises 15 residues. V lost 0 bases and J lost 6, with 15 bases in between. The germline V gene encodes CDR1 SGHKS and CDR2 YYEKEE (reference sequence).

The chain is built from TRBV2 and TRBJ1-1; the match to TRBD1 covers 12 bases. The germline V gene has CDR1 SNHLY and CDR2 FYNNEI. CDR3 length: 17 amino acids. With 4 bases clipped from V and 3 bases from J, the junction kept 9 bases outside the gene matches. The chain's CDR3 is CASSGGTGGLSDTEAFF. DNA of the CDR3: TGTGCCAGCAGTGGCGGGACAGGGGGCTTATCGGACACTGAAGCTTTCTTT.

The chain joins TRBV4-2 to TRBJ2-4, with TRBD2 matching 13 bases. This CDR3 has 19 residues. V trimming: 0 bases; J trimming: 0 bases; junction bases outside the gene matches: 5. CDR1 LGHNA and CDR2 YNFKEQ come from the germline V gene. The CDR3 is CASSQEGLAGSLAKNIQYF. As DNA, the CDR3 is TGTGCCAGCAGCCAAGAGGGACTAGCGGGGTCTCTAGCCAAAAACATTCAGTACTTC.

This clone was observed a handful of times. The chain has TRBV11-2 and TRBJ2-5; D possibly corresponds to TRBD2 (6 bases). Per germline, CDR1 SGHAT and CDR2 FQNNGV. There are 15 residues in the CDR3. Trimming cost V 1 base and J 5 bases, with 14 bases left between them. CDR3 nucleotide sequence: TGTGCCAGCAGCTTAGGGGAAGGGGAGGTGGAGACCCAGTACTTC. Its protein is CASSLGEGEVETQYF.

This sequence joins TRBV27 and TRBJ2-1; D possibly corresponds to TRBD2 (6 bases). CDR3 length equals 16 residues. Per the germline V gene, CDR1 is MNHEY and CDR2 is SMNVEV (reference sequence). Trimming removed 8 bases from V and 0 bases from J, with 17 bases in between. The CDR3 reads CASRTASGSSYNEQFF. The CDR3 nucleotides are TGTGCCAGCCGAACTGCATCCGGGAGCTCCTACAATGAGCAGTTCTTC.

The chain uses TRBV7-3 and TRBJ2-5; TRBD2 might be the D (6 bases). The germline V gene encodes CDR1 SGHTA and CDR2 FQGTGA. V was cut by 4 bases and J by 3 bases, with 9 bases left in between. The CDR3 totals 13 residues. CDR3 residues: CASSSGGEETQYF. CDR3 nucleotide sequence: TGTGCCAGCAGCTCGGGCGGGGAAGAGACCCAGTACTTC.

The chain recombines TRBV4-3 with TRBJ2-1, with 7 bases identical to TRBD2. CDR3 size: 18 residues. CDR1 LGHNA and CDR2 YSLEER come from the germline V gene. Trimming cost V 0 bases and J 9 bases; bases outside gene matches: 17. The CDR3 region has the DNA TGCGCCAGCAGCCAAGAATTGGCGGGAGCGTCGAATTTTGGTGAGCAGTTCTTC. This sequence encodes CASSQELAGASNFGEQFF.

This clone was detected a few times. The CDR3 DNA is TGTGCCACCAAGTTGTCCGGGAACACCGGGGAGCTGTTTTTT. As protein: CATKLSGNTGELFF. The chain has TRBV19 and TRBJ2-2; D gene uncertain. Trimming removed 10 bases from V and 1 base from J, with 13 bases in between. Germline V gene lookup returns CDR1 LNHDA and CDR2 SQIVND (reference sequence). The CDR3 loop spans 14 amino acids. Based on the CDR3 plus reference TRBV19 and TRBJ2-2, the full variable domain is DGGITQSPKYLFRKEGQNVTLSCEQNLNHDAMYWYRQDPGQGLRLIYYSQIVNDFQKGDIAEGYSVSREKKESFPLTVTSAQKNPTAFYLCATKLSGNTGELFFGEGSRLTVL.

The chain recombines TRBV19 with TRBJ1-2; 7 bases align to TRBD1. The CDR3 is 12 amino acids. Looked up from germline, CDR1 is LNHDA and CDR2 is SQIVND (reference sequence). Trimming cost V 8 bases and J 4 bases; bases outside gene matches: 4. The CDR3 protein is CASAPGGYGYTF. The CDR3 DNA is TGTGCCAGTGCCCCAGGGGGCTATGGCTACACCTTC. Based on the CDR3 plus reference TRBV19 and TRBJ1-2, the full variable domain is DGGITQSPKYLFRKEGQNVTLSCEQNLNHDAMYWYRQDPGQGLRLIYYSQIVNDFQKGDIAEGYSVSREKKESFPLTVTSAQKNPTAFYLCASAPGGYGYTFGSGTRLTVV.

The chain is built from TRBV10-2 and TRBJ2-7, with 9 nucleotides matching TRBD2. Germline values: CDR1 WSHSY, CDR2 SAAADI. With 4 bases clipped from V and 6 bases from J, the junction kept 7 bases outside the gene matches. The CDR3 spans 14 residues. This CDR3 reads CASSVAGELGEQYF. CDR3 nucleotides: TGCGCCAGCAGTGTAGCGGGAGAGTTAGGCGAGCAGTACTTC.

This clone showed up just a few times. The chain carries TRBV4-3 and TRBJ2-7; 9 nucleotides match TRBD1. There are 15 residues in the CDR3. Germline CDR1 LGHNA, CDR2 YSLEER. The trim removed 1 base at V and 2 bases at J, leaving 3 bases unmatched. DNA for the CDR3: TGCGCCAGCAGCCAAGGCCACAGGGGGCCCTACGAGCAGTACTTC. This sequence encodes CASSQGHRGPYEQYF.

This rearrangement joins TRBV23-1 to TRBJ2-7; 7 bases map to TRBD1. TRBV23-1 is an ORF for which the function is uncertain. Trimming cost V 6 bases and J 6 bases; bases outside gene matches: 5. The CDR3 is 12 residues long. CDR3 region: CASRGTASEQYF. In DNA form, the CDR3 reads TGCGCCAGCAGGGGGACAGCCTCCGAGCAGTACTTC.

This rearrangement joins TRBV14 to TRBJ1-2; a weak D match, TRBD1 (5 bases). Between the trimmed V and J ends, which lost 0 bases and 7 bases, there was a span of 12 bases. Germline V gene sequence: CDR1 SGHDN, CDR2 FVKESK. This CDR3 has 14 residues. The CDR3 loop is CASSQDFRAFGYTF. CDR3 in DNA: TGTGCCAGCAGCCAAGATTTCAGGGCCTTTGGCTACACCTTC. The complete variable domain, with remaining parts taken from reference TRBV14 and TRBJ1-2, reads EAGVTQFPSHSVIEKGQTVTLRCDPISGHDNLYWYRRVMGKEIKFLLHFVKESKQDESGMPNNRFLAERTGGTYSTLKVQPAELEDSGVYFCASSQDFRAFGYTFGSGTRLTVV.

V is TRBV9 and J is TRBJ2-3; perhaps TRBD2 as D (5 bases). This CDR3 has 15 amino acids. Germline V CDR1 and CDR2: SGDLS, YYNGEE. Trimming shortened V by 0 bases and J by 0 bases, and 8 bases separated the two germline ends. CDR3 in amino acids: CASSVDSVSTDTQYF. In DNA form, the CDR3 reads TGTGCCAGCAGCGTAGATAGCGTGAGCACAGATACGCAGTATTTT.

The chain joins TRBV19 to TRBJ1-6, with D perhaps matching TRBD1 (6 bases). Trimming removed 8 bases at V and 5 bases at J, with 16 bases between. The CDR3 spans 15 residues. The V gene's germline CDR1 is LNHDA and CDR2 SQIVND (reference sequence). The CDR3, as DNA: TGTGCCAGTCGAGGGGGTTTTTACGATAATTCACCCCTCCACTTT. Its translation is CASRGGFYDNSPLHF.

The chain recombines TRBV5-6 with TRBJ1-2, with 7 bases lining up with TRBD1. Trimming took 4 bases from V and 6 from J; bases not matched to a gene: 6. The length of the CDR3 is 13 residues. Germline V gene data show CDR1 as SGHDT and CDR2 as YYEEEE. CDR3 region: CASSPDRVDGYTF. In nucleotides, the CDR3 is TGTGCCAGCAGCCCAGACAGGGTAGATGGCTACACCTTC.

On this clone: A read error may produce the germline difference seen at one junction end. The chain uses TRBV6-1 and TRBJ1-2; D gene uncertain. Looked up from germline, CDR1 is MNHNS and CDR2 is SASEGT. The CDR3 is 14 residues long. The CDR3 here is CAGSIGVSEGGYTF. In nucleotides, the CDR3 is TGTGCCGGCAGCATTGGGGTCTCCGAGGGTGGCTACACCTTC.